In its sample, the clone carrying this T cell receptor (beta chain) was seen many times. Its antigen remains unknown. The sample comes from a study of identical twins' blood T cells. Findings of the study overall: Mainly, cloneset size products determined shared clonotypes, twins included. Twins shared more top CDR3 clonotypes than unrelated donors did. Twin repertoire similarity may partly reflect shared environment.

The V end was cut by 2 bases, the J end by 2 bases, with 10 bases between. The CDR3 has 14 residues. Per the germline V gene, CDR1 is SGHRS and CDR2 is YFSETQ. Each TCR cDNA library carried sample-specific barcodes on both ends. TCRdb independently ran MiXCR on the 5' RACE reads; one entry per CDR3 protein. The data show hundreds of thousands of distinct CDR3 sequences, with roughly 27% seen just once and 6.1% held by the top ten. The clonotype comes from a woman between 18 and 49 years old in good health. Sequencing input: PBMCs. The rearrangement uses TRBV5-1 and TRBJ1-2; D gene ambiguous. CDR3: CASSFGTGNYGYTF. The CDR3 nucleotides read TGCGCCAGCAGCTTCGGAACGGGGAACTATGGCTACACCTTC.